This section outlines one T cell receptor (beta chain) sequence together with its context. Its antigen is not known. This sample was included in a study of regulatory T cells in long-lasting Graves disease. Regarding the study as a whole: Among samples with persistent disease, TRBV28, TRBJ1-2 and TRBJ2-5 were favored.

CDR3 length: 15 amino acids. Trimming shortened V by 5 bases and J by 7 bases, and 18 bases separated the two germline ends. In germline, CDR1 is LNHDA, CDR2 SQIVND (reference sequence). Time point: persistent/refractory GD, antithyroid drugs over 5 years with positive TRAb. Isolated PBMC RNA provided the starting material for the TCR library. The TCR beta library used iRepertoire HTBI primers with Arm-PCR amplification of CDR3. Each CDR3 protein gets one entry after TCRdb re-called the multiplex PCR reads with MiXCR. The data hold around 450,000 distinct CDR3 sequences, with about 22% observed a single time.

This receptor was identified in a female donor with Graves disease. The sequences come from peripheral blood mononuclear cells (PBMCs), collected when the disease was refractory, from a patient treated with antithyroid drugs. The chain uses TRBV19 and TRBJ2-1; D may be TRBD1 or TRBD2 (5 bases each). CDR3 nucleotide sequence: TGTGCCAGTAGTTTAGGGCCCCTAGAGGGGAATGAGCAGTTCTTC. It encodes CASSLGPLEGNEQFF.